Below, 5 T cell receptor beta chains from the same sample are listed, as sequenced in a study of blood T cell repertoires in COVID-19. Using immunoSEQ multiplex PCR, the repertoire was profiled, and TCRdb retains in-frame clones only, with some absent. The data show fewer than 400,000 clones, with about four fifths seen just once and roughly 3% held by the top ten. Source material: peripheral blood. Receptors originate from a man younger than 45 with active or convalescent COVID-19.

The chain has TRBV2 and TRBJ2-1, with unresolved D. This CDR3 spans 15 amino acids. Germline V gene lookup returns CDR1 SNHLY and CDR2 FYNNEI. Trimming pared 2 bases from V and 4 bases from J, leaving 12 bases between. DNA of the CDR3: TGTGCCAGCAGTGAACCCCAGGCGCAGTACAATGAGCAGTTCTTC. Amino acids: CASSEPQAQYNEQFF.

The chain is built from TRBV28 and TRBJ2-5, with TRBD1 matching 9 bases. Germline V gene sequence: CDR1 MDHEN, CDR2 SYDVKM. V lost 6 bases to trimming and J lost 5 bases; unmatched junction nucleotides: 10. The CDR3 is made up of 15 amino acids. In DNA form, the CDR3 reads TGTGCCAGCAGCTCACCGGGGACAGGGCCGGAGACCCAGTACTTC. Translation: CASSSPGTGPETQYF. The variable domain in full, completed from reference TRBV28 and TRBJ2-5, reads DVKVTQSSRYLVKRTGEKVFLECVQDMDHENMFWYRQDPGLGLRLIYFSYDVKMKEKGDIPEGYSVSREKKERFSLILESASTNQTSMYLCASSSPGTGPETQYFGPGTRLLVL.

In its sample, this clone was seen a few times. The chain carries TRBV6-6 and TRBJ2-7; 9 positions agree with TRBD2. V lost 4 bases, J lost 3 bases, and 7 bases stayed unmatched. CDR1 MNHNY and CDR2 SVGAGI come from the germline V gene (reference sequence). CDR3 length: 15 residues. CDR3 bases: TGTGCCAGCAGTTCCCTAGCGGGACCCAACTACGAGCAGTACTTC. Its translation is CASSSLAGPNYEQYF.

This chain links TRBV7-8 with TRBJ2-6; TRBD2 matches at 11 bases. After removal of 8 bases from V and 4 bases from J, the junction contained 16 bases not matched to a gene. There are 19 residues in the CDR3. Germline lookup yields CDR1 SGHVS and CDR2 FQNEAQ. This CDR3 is CASPGATSGGLGGANVLTF. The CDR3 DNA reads TGTGCCAGCCCCGGGGCCACTAGCGGGGGCCTGGGGGGGGCCAACGTCCTGACTTTC. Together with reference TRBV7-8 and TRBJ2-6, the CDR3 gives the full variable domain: GAGVSQSPRYKVAKRGQDVALRCDPISGHVSLFWYQQALGQGPEFLTYFQNEAQLDKSGLPSDRFFAERPEGSVSTLKIQRTQQEDSAVYLCASPGATSGGLGGANVLTFGAGSRLTVL.

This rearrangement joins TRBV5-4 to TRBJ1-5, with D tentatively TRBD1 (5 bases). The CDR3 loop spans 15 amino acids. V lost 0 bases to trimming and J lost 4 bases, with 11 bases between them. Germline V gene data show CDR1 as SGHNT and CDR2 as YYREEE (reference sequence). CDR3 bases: TGTGCCAGCAGCTTGGGCGGGGCCGGGAATCAGCCCCAGCATTTT. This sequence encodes CASSLGGAGNQPQHF.